These 5 T cell receptor beta chains share one sample of origin, sequenced in a study of PD-L1 blockade in urothelial cancer. Repertoires were generated with immunoSEQ multiplex PCR, while TCRdb's copy carries only in-frame clones and drops some. The table has 20,000 to 25,000 clones, 80% to 85% seen once; the top ten hold 9.6%. Material: PBMCs, obtained around atezolizumab (anti-PD-L1) treatment. The receptors here all came from a man between 65 and 85 years old with urothelial cancer.

In this sample, this clone turned up a few times. The chain links TRBV19 to TRBJ2-1; maybe TRBD1 (6 bases). Germline CDR1 and CDR2: LNHDA and SQIVND (reference sequence). The CDR3 totals 15 residues. V gave up 1 base and J gave up 3 bases, with 10 bases separating them. In DNA form, the CDR3 reads TGTGCCAGTAGTATAGCAGGGGTAGGCTACAATGAGCAGTTCTTC. This codes for CASSIAGVGYNEQFF.

This clone has a single count. The rearrangement joins TRBV30 to TRBJ2-1, with 13 bases aligning to TRBD2. Germline loops: CDR1 GTSNPN, CDR2 SVGIG (reference sequence). The CDR3 contains 17 residues. V was pared by 0 bases and J by 6 bases, with 8 bases of the junction left unmatched. CDR3 DNA sequence: TGTGCCTGGAGTGTACCTACTGGACTAGCGGGAGTCAATGAGCAGTTCTTC. It encodes CAWSVPTGLAGVNEQFF.

This chain joins TRBV5-1 and TRBJ2-1, with TRBD2 matching over 12 bases. J gave up 4 bases and V 2 bases, and 4 bases lay outside the gene matches. CDR3 size: 16 residues. Per the germline V gene, CDR1 is SGHRS and CDR2 is YFSETQ. The CDR3: CASSFLAGGGYNEQFF. In DNA, the CDR3 is TGCGCCAGCAGCTTCCTAGCGGGAGGGGGTTACAATGAGCAGTTCTTC.

The chain links TRBV28 to TRBJ2-6; D not resolved. The germline V gene has CDR1 MDHEN and CDR2 SYDVKM. The germline V and J ends were trimmed by 3 bases and 0 bases, with 12 bases remaining between them. The CDR3 has 17 amino acids. The CDR3 sequence: CASSLAGFRSGANVLTF. As DNA, the CDR3 is TGTGCCAGCAGTTTGGCCGGGTTTCGCTCTGGGGCCAACGTCCTGACTTTC.

The chain has TRBV10-1 and TRBJ2-5; D not resolved. Per the germline V gene, CDR1 is WNHNN and CDR2 is SYGVQD (reference sequence). The V and J ends lost 3 bases and 1 base respectively, with 3 bases between them. The CDR3 is 12 amino acids. For the CDR3, the DNA is TGCGCCAGCAGTGACAGCCAAGAGACCCAGTACTTC. It translates to CASSDSQETQYF.